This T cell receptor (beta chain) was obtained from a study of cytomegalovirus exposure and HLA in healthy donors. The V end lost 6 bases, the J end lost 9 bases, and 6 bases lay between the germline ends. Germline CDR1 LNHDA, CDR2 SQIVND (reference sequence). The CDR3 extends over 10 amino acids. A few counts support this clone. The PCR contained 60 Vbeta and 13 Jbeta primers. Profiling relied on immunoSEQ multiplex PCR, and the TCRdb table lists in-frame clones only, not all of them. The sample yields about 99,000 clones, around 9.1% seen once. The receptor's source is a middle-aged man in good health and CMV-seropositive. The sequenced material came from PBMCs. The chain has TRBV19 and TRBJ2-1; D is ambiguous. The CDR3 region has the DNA TGTGCCAGTAGAGGCGGTGAGCAGTTCTTC. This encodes CASRGGEQFF. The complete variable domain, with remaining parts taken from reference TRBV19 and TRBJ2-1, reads DGGITQSPKYLFRKEGQNVTLSCEQNLNHDAMYWYRQDPGQGLRLIYYSQIVNDFQKGDIAEGYSVSREKKESFPLTVTSAQKNPTAFYLCASRGGEQFFGPGTRLTVL.